Below, 15 T cell receptor beta chains from the same sample are listed, as sequenced in a study of long-term antiretroviral therapy in people with HIV. Survey-level resolution applied to immunoSEQ assay v3.0. Clones were sequenced by immunoSEQ multiplex PCR, and TCRdb holds only the in-frame ones, with some missing. The sample lists roughly 20,000 clones, about 89% occurring once. Specimen: unsorted PBMCs, collected 0.5 years after starting antiretroviral therapy. These receptors originate from a man aged 40-50 years with HIV.

The chain uses TRBV2 and TRBJ1-2; 7 positions agree with TRBD1. This CDR3 is 12 amino acids long. The V gene end was trimmed by 8 bases and the J gene end by 5 bases; junction bases not matched to a gene: 5. Germline CDR1 is SNHLY and CDR2 is FYNNEI. This CDR3 reads CASSPTGYGYTF. CDR3 nucleotide sequence: TGTGCCAGCTCCCCGACAGGGTATGGCTACACCTTC.

This sequence joins TRBV5-1 and TRBJ1-5; 7 bases agree with TRBD1. The germline V gene encodes CDR1 SGHRS and CDR2 YFSETQ. CDR3 length: 16 residues. V lost 0 bases, J lost 0 bases, and 3 bases stayed unmatched. The CDR3 protein is CASSLGTGASNQPQHF. The CDR3 DNA reads as TGCGCCAGCAGCTTGGGTACAGGGGCTAGCAATCAGCCCCAGCATTTT.

This clone turned up a few times. J is TRBJ1-5 and V is TRBV28, with 9 nucleotides matching TRBD1. The CDR3 sequence is 16 residues long. CDR1 is MDHEN, CDR2 SYDVKM, per germline. Germline trimming cut 6 bases from V and 4 bases from J; bases unmatched to any gene: 10. CDR3 sequence (DNA): TGTGCCAGCAGGGGGACAGGGAATACGGAAAATCAGCCCCAGCATTTT. Amino acid sequence: CASRGTGNTENQPQHF.

This rearrangement joins TRBV7-9 to TRBJ2-7; D perhaps matches TRBD1 (5 bases). The CDR3 sequence is 17 residues long. CDR1 and CDR2 (germline): SEHNR, FQNEAQ (reference sequence). The V end was cut by 4 bases, the J end by 2 bases, with 21 bases between. CDR3 nucleotide sequence: TGTGCCAGCAGCTCGGGTTTAGGCAGGGAATTTCCCTACGAGCAGTACTTC. It specifies CASSSGLGREFPYEQYF. The entire variable domain, with the rest obtained from reference TRBV7-9 and TRBJ2-7, is as follows: DTGVSQNPRHKITKRGQNVTFRCDPISEHNRLYWYRQTLGQGPEFLTYFQNEAQLEKSRLLSDRFSAERPKGSFSTLEIQRTEQGDSAMYLCASSSGLGREFPYEQYFGPGTRLTVT.

This clone was seen more than once but under ten times. The chain uses TRBV11-2 and TRBJ2-2; either TRBD1 or TRBD2 may fit D (5 bases each). Germline V gene data show CDR1 as SGHAT and CDR2 as FQNNGV. The V end was cut by 0 bases, the J end by 5 bases, with 10 bases between. The CDR3 totals 15 residues. CDR3 in DNA: TGTGCCAGCAGCTTAGAGCCGGGGCGAACCGGGGAGCTGTTTTTT. Its translation is CASSLEPGRTGELFF.

This rearrangement joins TRBV4-1 to TRBJ1-2, with TRBD1 matching 9 bases. The V and J ends lost 1 base and 8 bases, in that order; junction bases with no gene match: 8. The germline V gene encodes CDR1 MGHRA and CDR2 YSYEKL. The CDR3 loop spans 15 amino acids. CDR3 in DNA: TGCGCCAGCAGCCAAGGGAGAGGACAGGGGATAGGCTACACCTTC. Translation: CASSQGRGQGIGYTF.

This chain connects TRBV7-9 to TRBJ2-7; D may be TRBD1 or TRBD2 (5 bases each). Trimming removed 8 bases from V and 5 bases from J, with 16 bases in between. This CDR3 contains 13 residues. Germline assignment: CDR1 SEHNR and CDR2 FQNEAQ (reference sequence). CDR3 DNA: TGTGCCAGCGGGACCCCCGATAGGAACGAGCAGTACTTC. The encoded protein is CASGTPDRNEQYF.

The V call is TRBV5-4, the J call TRBJ2-2, with 9 bases matching TRBD1. The CDR3 runs to 15 residues. Trimming removed 5 bases from V and 3 bases from J; junction bases left unmatched: 5. The germline V gene has CDR1 SGHNT and CDR2 YYREEE (reference sequence). As DNA, the CDR3 is TGTGCCAGCAGTTATAGGACAGGGGACACCGGGGAGCTGTTTTTT. Translation: CASSYRTGDTGELFF.

This clone appeared a single time. This CDR3 reads CASRPGGAYEQYF. The CDR3 bases are TGTGCCAGCAGGCCAGGGGGCGCGTACGAGCAGTACTTC. The V gene is TRBV5-4, the J gene TRBJ2-7; 8 bases map to TRBD1. Germline trimming cut 5 bases from V and 4 bases from J; bases unmatched to any gene: 5. The CDR3 sequence is 13 residues long. Germline loops: CDR1 SGHNT, CDR2 YYREEE (reference sequence).

V usage is TRBV7-2 and J usage is TRBJ1-2, with D possibly being TRBD1 (5 bases). V dropped 4 bases and J dropped 4 bases, with 13 bases sitting between them. Germline CDR1 reads SGHTA; CDR2 reads FQGNSA. The CDR3 covers 14 residues. The CDR3 nucleotides are TGTGCCAGCAGCTCACTCGTGGGACTCTATGGCTACACCTTC. This translates into CASSSLVGLYGYTF. Together with reference TRBV7-2 and TRBJ1-2, the CDR3 gives the full variable domain: GAGVSQSPSNKVTEKGKDVELRCDPISGHTALYWYRQSLGQGLEFLIYFQGNSAPDKSGLPSDRFSAERTGGSVSTLTIQRTQQEDSAVYLCASSSLVGLYGYTFGSGTRLTVV.

This chain connects TRBV28 to TRBJ1-5; D unclear. V lost 3 bases and J 3 bases, leaving 15 bases between the germline ends. This CDR3 comprises 16 residues. In germline, CDR1 is MDHEN, CDR2 SYDVKM. The CDR3 region is CASSLLPFGNNQPQHF. CDR3 nucleotides: TGTGCCAGCAGTTTGTTACCTTTCGGGAACAATCAGCCCCAGCATTTT. Using reference TRBV28 and TRBJ1-5 for the parts outside the CDR3, the full variable domain is DVKVTQSSRYLVKRTGEKVFLECVQDMDHENMFWYRQDPGLGLRLIYFSYDVKMKEKGDIPEGYSVSREKKERFSLILESASTNQTSMYLCASSLLPFGNNQPQHFGDGTRLSIL.

V is TRBV12-5 and J is TRBJ1-5; D is uncertain. The CDR3 has 16 amino acids. Germline V CDR1 and CDR2: LGHNT, FRNRAP. With 2 bases removed from V and 2 bases from J, the gap between germline ends came to 13 bases. The CDR3 region is CASGLPPAKGNQPQHF. CDR3 nucleotides: TGTGCTAGTGGTTTGCCGCCAGCAAAAGGCAATCAGCCCCAGCATTTT.

Here the CDR3 reads CASSLEGGFGTEAFF. CDR3 nucleotide sequence: TGCGCCAGCAGCTTGGAAGGGGGGTTTGGCACTGAAGCTTTCTTT. V usage is TRBV5-1 and J usage is TRBJ1-1, with D perhaps TRBD1 (6 bases). The CDR3 covers 15 residues. From germline, CDR1 is SGHRS and CDR2 YFSETQ. V was pared by 0 bases and J by 4 bases, with 13 bases between.

This chain joins TRBV4-3 and TRBJ2-1, with a tentative D call TRBD1 (5 bases). V was pared by 4 bases and J by 6 bases, with 7 bases between. CDR1 is LGHNA, CDR2 YSLEER, per germline. The CDR3 length is 12 residues. CDR3 DNA sequence: TGCGCCAGCAGCCTAACAGGCAATGAGCAGTTCTTC. Translating gives CASSLTGNEQFF.

The rearrangement joins TRBV5-5 to TRBJ2-5; tentative D call: TRBD1 (6 bases). CDR1 is SGHKS, CDR2 YYEKEE, per germline (reference sequence). This CDR3 has 13 residues. Trimming cost V 4 bases and J 3 bases, with 10 bases left between them. Here the CDR3 DNA reads TGTGCCAGCAGCGAATGGACAGAAGAGACCCAGTACTTC. This codes for CASSEWTEETQYF.